The clone carrying this TCR beta chain has a handful of counts. This entry belongs to a study of identical twins. A single record per CDR3 protein comes from TCRdb applying MiXCR to the 5' RACE reads. The table has 250,000 to 300,000 distinct CDR3 sequences, nearly 9.5% seen once; the top ten hold approximately 6.6%. This sample was shared with a second study, whose subject was yellow fever vaccine responses in identical twins.

Specimen: CD8+ T cells sorted from blood. The receptor was derived from a young woman in good health.

Written as DNA, the CDR3 is TGTGCCAGCAGCAAGATTGACAGGGCGGGGGATGAAAAACTGTTTTTT. Translated: CASSKIDRAGDEKLFF. The chain joins TRBV3-1 to TRBJ1-4, with 7 bases fitting TRBD1. With 5 bases clipped from V and 6 bases from J, the junction kept 12 bases outside the gene matches. The CDR3 consists of 16 residues. Germline V gives CDR1 LGHDT, CDR2 YNNKEL (reference sequence).